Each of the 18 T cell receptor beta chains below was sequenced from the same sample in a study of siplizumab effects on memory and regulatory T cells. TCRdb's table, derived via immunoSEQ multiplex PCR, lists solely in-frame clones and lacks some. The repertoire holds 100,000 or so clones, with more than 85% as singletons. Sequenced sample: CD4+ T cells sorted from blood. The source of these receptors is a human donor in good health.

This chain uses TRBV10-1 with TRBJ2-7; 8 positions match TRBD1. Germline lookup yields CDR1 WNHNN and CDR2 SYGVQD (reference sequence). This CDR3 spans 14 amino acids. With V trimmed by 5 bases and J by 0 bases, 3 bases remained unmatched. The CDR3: CASSRDRYSYEQYF. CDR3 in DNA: TGCGCCAGCAGTCGGGACAGGTACTCCTACGAGCAGTACTTC.

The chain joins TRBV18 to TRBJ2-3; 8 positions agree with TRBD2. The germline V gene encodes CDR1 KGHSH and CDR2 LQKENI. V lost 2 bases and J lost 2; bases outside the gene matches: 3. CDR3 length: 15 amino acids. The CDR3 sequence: CASSPYSGDTDTQYF. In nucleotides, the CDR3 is TGTGCCAGCTCACCATATAGCGGGGACACAGATACGCAGTATTTT. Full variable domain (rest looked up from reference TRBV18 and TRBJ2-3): NAGVMQNPRHLVRRRGQEARLRCSPMKGHSHVYWYRQLPEEGLKFMVYLQKENIIDESGMPKERFSAEFPKEGPSILRIQQVVRGDSAAYFCASSPYSGDTDTQYFGPGTRLTVL.

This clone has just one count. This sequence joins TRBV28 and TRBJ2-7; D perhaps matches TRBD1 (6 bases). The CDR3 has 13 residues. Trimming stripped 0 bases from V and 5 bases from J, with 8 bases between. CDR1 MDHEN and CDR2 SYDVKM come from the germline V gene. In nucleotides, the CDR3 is TGTGCCAGCAGTTTATGGCCAGGGGACGAGCAGTACTTC. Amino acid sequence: CASSLWPGDEQYF.

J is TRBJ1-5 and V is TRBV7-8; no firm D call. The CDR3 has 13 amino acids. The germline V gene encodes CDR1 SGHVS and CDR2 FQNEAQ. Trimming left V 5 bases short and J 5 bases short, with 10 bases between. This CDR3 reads CASSGSGDQPQHF. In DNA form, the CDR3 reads TGTGCCAGCAGCGGCAGCGGAGATCAGCCCCAGCATTTT.

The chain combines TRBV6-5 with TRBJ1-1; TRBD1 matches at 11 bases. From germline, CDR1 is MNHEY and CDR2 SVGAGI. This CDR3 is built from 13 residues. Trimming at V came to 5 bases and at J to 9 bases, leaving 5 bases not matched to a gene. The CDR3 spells CASSRTGGEKAFF. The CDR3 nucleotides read TGTGCCAGCAGTCGGACAGGGGGCGAAAAAGCTTTCTTT.

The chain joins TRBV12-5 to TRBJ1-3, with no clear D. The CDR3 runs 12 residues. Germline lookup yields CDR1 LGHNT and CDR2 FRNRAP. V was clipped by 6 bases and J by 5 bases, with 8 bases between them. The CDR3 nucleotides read TGTGCTAGTGGGATAGATCGAAACACCATATATTTT. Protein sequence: CASGIDRNTIYF.

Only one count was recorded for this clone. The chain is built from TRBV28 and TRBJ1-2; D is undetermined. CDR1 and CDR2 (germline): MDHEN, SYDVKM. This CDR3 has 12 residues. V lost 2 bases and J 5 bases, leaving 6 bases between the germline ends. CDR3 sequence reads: CASSLGQYGYTF. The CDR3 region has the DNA TGTGCCAGCAGTTTAGGGCAGTATGGCTACACCTTC.

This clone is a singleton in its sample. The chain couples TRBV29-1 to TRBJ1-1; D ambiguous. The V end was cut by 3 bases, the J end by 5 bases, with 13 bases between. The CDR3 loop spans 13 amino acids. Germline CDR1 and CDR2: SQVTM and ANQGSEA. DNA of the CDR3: TGCAGCGTTGATGGGCGGATGGGAACTGAAGCTTTCTTT. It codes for CSVDGRMGTEAFF.

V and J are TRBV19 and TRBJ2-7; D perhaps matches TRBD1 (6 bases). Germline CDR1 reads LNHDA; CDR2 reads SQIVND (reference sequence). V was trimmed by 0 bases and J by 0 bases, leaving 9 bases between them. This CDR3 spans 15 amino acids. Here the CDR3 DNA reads TGTGCCAGTAGTATAGAAGGGACAATCTCCTACGAGCAGTACTTC. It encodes CASSIEGTISYEQYF.

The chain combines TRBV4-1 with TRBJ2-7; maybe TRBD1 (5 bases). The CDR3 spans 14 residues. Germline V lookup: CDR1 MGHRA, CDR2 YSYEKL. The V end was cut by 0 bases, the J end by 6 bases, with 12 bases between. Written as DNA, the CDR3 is TGCGCCAGCAGCCAAGATTCCAGGGTGGGCGAGCAGTACTTC. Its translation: CASSQDSRVGEQYF.

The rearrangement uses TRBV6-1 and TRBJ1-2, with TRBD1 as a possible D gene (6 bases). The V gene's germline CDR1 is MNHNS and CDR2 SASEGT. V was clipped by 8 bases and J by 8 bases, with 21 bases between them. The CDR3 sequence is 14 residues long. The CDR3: CASAAARGGQGYTF. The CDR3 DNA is TGTGCCAGCGCGGCAGCCAGGGGAGGCCAGGGCTACACCTTC.

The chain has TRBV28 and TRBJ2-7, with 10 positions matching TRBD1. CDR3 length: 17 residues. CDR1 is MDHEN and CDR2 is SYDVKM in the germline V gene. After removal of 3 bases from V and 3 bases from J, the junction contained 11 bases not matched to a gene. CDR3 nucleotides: TGTGCCAGCAGTTTGGGGGACAGGGGACTGCAATACTACGAGCAGTACTTC. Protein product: CASSLGDRGLQYYEQYF.

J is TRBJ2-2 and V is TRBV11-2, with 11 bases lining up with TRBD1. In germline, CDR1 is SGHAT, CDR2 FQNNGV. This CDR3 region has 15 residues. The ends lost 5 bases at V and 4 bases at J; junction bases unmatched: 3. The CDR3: CASSRDRGGTGELFF. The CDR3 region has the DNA TGTGCCAGCAGCAGGGACAGGGGGGGCACCGGGGAGCTGTTTTTT.

The CDR3 sequence is CASSQIMIEQFF. The CDR3 nucleotides read TGTGCCAGCTCGCAGATTATGATTGAGCAGTTCTTC. V usage is TRBV18 and J usage is TRBJ2-1; D not certain. The CDR3 is made up of 12 amino acids. Between the trimmed V and J ends, which lost 6 bases and 9 bases, there was a span of 12 bases. The V gene's germline CDR1 is KGHSH and CDR2 LQKENI.

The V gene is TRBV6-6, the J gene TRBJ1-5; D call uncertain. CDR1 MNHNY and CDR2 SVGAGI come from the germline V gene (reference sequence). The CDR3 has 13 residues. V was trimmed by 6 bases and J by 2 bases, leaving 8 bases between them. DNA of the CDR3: TGTGCCAGCAGACTCACCGGCAATCAGCCCCAGCATTTT. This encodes CASRLTGNQPQHF.

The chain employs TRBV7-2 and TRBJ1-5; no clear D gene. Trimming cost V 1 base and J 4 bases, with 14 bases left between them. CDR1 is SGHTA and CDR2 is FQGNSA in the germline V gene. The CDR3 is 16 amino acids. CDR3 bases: TGTGCCAGCAGCTTAGAGTTGTCAGGAGAAAATCAGCCCCAGCATTTT. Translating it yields CASSLELSGENQPQHF.

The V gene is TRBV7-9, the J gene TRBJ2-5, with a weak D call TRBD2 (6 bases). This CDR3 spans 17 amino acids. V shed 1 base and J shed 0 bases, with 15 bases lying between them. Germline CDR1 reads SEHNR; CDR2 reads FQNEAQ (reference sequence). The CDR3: CASSLGIGGRYQETQYF. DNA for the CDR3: TGTGCCAGCAGCTTAGGCATCGGGGGTCGGTACCAAGAGACCCAGTACTTC.

CDR3 amino acids: CASSPLQGRSTDTQYF. DNA of the CDR3: TGTGCCAGCAGCCCCCTACAGGGTAGGTCCACAGATACGCAGTATTTT. The rearrangement uses TRBV9 and TRBJ2-3, with D perhaps matching TRBD1 (6 bases). Trimming left V 4 bases short and J 2 bases short, with 17 bases between. The CDR3 consists of 16 residues. In germline, CDR1 is SGDLS, CDR2 YYNGEE.